This is a list of T cell receptor beta chains from one sample in a study of T cells in tuberculosis. Repertoires were generated with immunoSEQ multiplex PCR, while TCRdb's copy carries only in-frame clones and drops some. The sample lists roughly 30,000 clones; approximately 89% were seen once. The specimen sequenced was PBMCs. Receptor source: a donor between 10 and 35 years old with latent tuberculosis or without tuberculosis infection. Both conserved end residues are part of each CDR3. The D gene is left open where the match is weak. The size field is filled for only some rows; it gives once, few, many or a size class.

>16|TRBD1|TRBJ1-4|.|TRBV27
TGTGCCAGCAGTCCGGACAGGGGGTGGAGAAATGAAAAACTGTTTTTT
CASSPDRGWRNEKLFF
>15|TRBD2|TRBJ2-1|.|TRBV5-1
TGCGCCAGCAGCTTGGCCAGCGGGAGGTTAGATGAGCAGTTCTTC
CASSLASGRLDEQFF
>14|TRBD2|TRBJ2-1|.|TRBV29-1
TGCAGCGTTTACAGCGGGGGGGCCTACAATGAGCAGTTCTTC
CSVYSGGAYNEQFF
>15|TRBD2|TRBJ2-1|.|TRBV10-2
TGCGCCAGCAGTGAGTCGACTAGCGGGTACAATGAGCAGTTCTTC
CASSESTSGYNEQFF
>15|.|TRBJ1-6|.|TRBV5-1
TGCGCCAGCAGCACTACAGGGCTAGATAATTCACCCCTCCACTTT
CASSTTGLDNSPLHF
>16|.|TRBJ1-3|once|TRBV4-1
TGCGCCAGCAGCCAAGACCCCAACAGGGAGGGAAACACCATATATTTT
CASSQDPNREGNTIYF
>14|.|TRBJ1-1|.|TRBV7-3
TGTGCCAGCGGGAGAGGGTCGGGGAGGACTGAAGCTTTCTTT
CASGRGSGRTEAFF
>17|TRBD1|TRBJ1-2|.|TRBV5-1
TGCGCCAGCAGCTCTTCCGGGACAGGGATCGCTAACTATGGCTACACCTTC
CASSSSGTGIANYGYTF
>16|TRBD1|TRBJ1-3|few|TRBV28
TGTGCCAGCAGTTTATTCGGGACAGGGAGAGGAAACACCATATATTTT
CASSLFGTGRGNTIYF
>13|.|TRBJ1-5|once|TRBV19
TGTGCCAGTAGTATTAGGGAGCAGCAGCCCCAGCATTTT
CASSIREQQPQHF
>16|.|TRBJ2-3|.|TRBV4-1
TGCGCCAGCAGCCAAGATTGGCCAGGGGAGGGAGATACGCAGTATTTT
CASSQDWPGEGDTQYF
>17|.|TRBJ2-2|.|TRBV28
TGTGCCAGCAGTTCCGATTTCGGGACTTTGAACACCGGGGAGCTGTTTTTT
CASSSDFGTLNTGELFF
>14|.|TRBJ1-4|once|TRBV28
TGTGCCAGCACTGCTTACAGGGTGAATGAAAAACTGTTTTTT
CASTAYRVNEKLFF
>14|.|TRBJ1-3|.|TRBV5-1
TGCGCCAGCAGCTTGGGACTCTCTGGAAACACCATATATTTT
CASSLGLSGNTIYF
>18|.|TRBJ2-6|.|TRBV7-2
TGTGCCAGCAGCCCCAATGCCCTGGCCAACTCTGGGGCCAACGTCCTGACTTTC
CASSPNALANSGANVLTF
>13|TRBD2|TRBJ2-5|.|TRBV6-6
TGTGCCAGCAGTCTGCGGGAGCAAGAGACCCAGTACTTC
CASSLREQETQYF
>16|.|TRBJ2-3|.|TRBV7-3
TGTGCCAGCAGCTCGGGACCGGGACTTCACAGGGATACGCAGTATTTT
CASSSGPGLHRDTQYF
>14|.|TRBJ2-2|once|TRBV2
TGTGCCAGCATGGGTGGGGCCTACACCGGGGAGCTGTTTTTT
CASMGGAYTGELFF
>16|.|TRBJ2-7|.|TRBV6-5
TGTGCCAGCAGTTTTGAGGGCAGTTCCCATTCCTACGAGCAGTACTTC
CASSFEGSSHSYEQYF
>20|.|TRBJ2-1|.|TRBV11-3
TGTGCCAGCAGCTTAGTAACCCTAGCGATTCACCGAAGCTCCTACAATGAGCAGTTCTTC
CASSLVTLAIHRSSYNEQFF
>18|TRBD1|TRBJ2-6|.|TRBV27
TGTGCCAGCAGTTCACGGACAGGGGGGGACTCTGGGGCCAACGTCCTGACTTTC
CASSSRTGGDSGANVLTF
>15|TRBD1|TRBJ2-1|.|TRBV7-6
TGTGCCAGCAGCTTAATGGGACAGGGTTTAGGTGATCAGTTCTTC
CASSLMGQGLGDQFF
>13|.|TRBJ1-1|.|TRBV10-3
TGTGCCATCAGTGAGTCTAGGAACACTGAAGCTTTCTTT
CAISESRNTEAFF
>15|.|TRBJ2-3|.|TRBV14
TGTGCCAGCAGCCAAGATTTGTTTAGAACAGATACGCAGTATTTT
CASSQDLFRTDTQYF
>16|TRBD2|TRBJ2-1|.|TRBV4-1
TGCGCCAGCAGCCAAGGAAGCGGGGTATCCTACAATGAGCAGTTCTTC
CASSQGSGVSYNEQFF
>14|TRBD1|TRBJ2-7|.|TRBV15
TGTGCCACCAGCAGAGGGGACAGGTCCTACGAGCAGTACTTC
CATSRGDRSYEQYF
>15|TRBD1|TRBJ1-4|.|TRBV19
TGTGCCAGTAGTATAAGGGACAGGGCTAATGAAAAACTGTTTTTT
CASSIRDRANEKLFF
>15|TRBD2|TRBJ2-2|.|TRBV5-1
TGCGCCAGCAGCTTTCGGGACTACAACACCGGGGAGCTGTTTTTT
CASSFRDYNTGELFF
>14|.|TRBJ2-7|.|TRBV11-2
TGTGCCAGCAGGGCAACAGGGCGCTCGGGCGAGCAGTACTTC
CASRATGRSGEQYF
>15|TRBD2|TRBJ2-3|.|TRBV6-4
TGTGCCAGCAGTGACGGACTAGAACCCACAGATACGCAGTATTTT
CASSDGLEPTDTQYF
>14|TRBD1|TRBJ2-5|few|TRBV4-1
TGCGCCAGCAGCCTTAGACAGGGGGGGGAGACCCAGTACTTC
CASSLRQGGETQYF
>15|TRBD1|TRBJ1-2|.|TRBV7-8
TGTGCCAGCAGCCCCAGGACAGGGGTAAACTATGGCTACACCTTC
CASSPRTGVNYGYTF
>16|TRBD2|TRBJ2-1|.|TRBV28
TGTGCCAGCAGGACCCCTAGCGGGAGGGGGCTCCATGAGCAGTTCTTC
CASRTPSGRGLHEQFF
>14|TRBD1|TRBJ1-1|.|TRBV27
TGTGCCAGCAATCCGGACAGGGTGAATACTGAAGCTTTCTTT
CASNPDRVNTEAFF
>15|TRBD1|TRBJ1-2|.|TRBV7-2
TGTGCCAGCAGTTCAGGGGGCGCGGGGAACTATGGCTACACCTTC
CASSSGGAGNYGYTF
>16|.|TRBJ1-2|.|TRBV11-2
TGTGCCAGCAGCGCCCGTCACAGGTTGGGGGCCTATGGCTACACCTTC
CASSARHRLGAYGYTF
>14|.|TRBJ1-2|.|TRBV6-6
TGTGCCAGCAGTTACCGAGGGTGGGACTATGGCTACACCTTC
CASSYRGWDYGYTF
>15|.|TRBJ1-6|.|TRBV9
TGTGCCAGCAGCTCAGTGATAGGACAGAATTCACCCCTCCACTTT
CASSSVIGQNSPLHF
>15|TRBD1|TRBJ1-5|.|TRBV10-3
TGTGCCATCAGGGGACAGGAATCTAGCAATCAGCCCCAGCATTTT
CAIRGQESSNQPQHF
>14|.|TRBJ2-1|.|TRBV6-1
TGTGCCAGCAGTGAGGGGTCCCCAGGGAATGAGCAGTTCTTC
CASSEGSPGNEQFF
>14|.|TRBJ1-5|.|TRBV27
TGTGCCAGCAGGTCTAGACAGTTTTATCAGCCCCAGCATTTT
CASRSRQFYQPQHF
>14|.|TRBJ2-5|.|TRBV9
TGTGCCAGCAGCGTAGTTCCAGGGGAAGAGACCCAGTACTTC
CASSVVPGEETQYF
>19|.|TRBJ1-3|.|TRBV14
TGTGCCAGCAGCCAAGATGGGAGACCGAACTATTATCCGGGAAACACCATATATTTT
CASSQDGRPNYYPGNTIYF
>14|TRBD2|TRBJ2-2|.|TRBV5-4
TGTGCCAGCAGCTTCCCAGCGGGGTCCGGGGAGCTGTTTTTT
CASSFPAGSGELFF
>14|.|TRBJ1-1|.|TRBV7-9
TGTGCCAGCAGCTCCCAAGGACTGGGTACTGAAGCTTTCTTT
CASSSQGLGTEAFF
>17|.|TRBJ2-6|.|TRBV5-8
TGTGCCAGCAGCTTTCATACAGAGAACTCTGGGGCCAACGTCCTGACTTTC
CASSFHTENSGANVLTF
>13|.|TRBJ2-1|.|TRBV19
TGTGCCAGTGGAGCGAGATCCTACAATGAGCAGTTCTTC
CASGARSYNEQFF
>14|.|TRBJ2-3|.|TRBV15
TGTGCCACCAGCACCCCAGGGAGCACAGATACGCAGTATTTT
CATSTPGSTDTQYF
>15|.|TRBJ2-5|.|TRBV7-9
TGTGCCAGCAGCCGCGGACAAAACCCTCAAGAGACCCAGTACTTC
CASSRGQNPQETQYF
>14|TRBD1|TRBJ1-1|.|TRBV6-4
TGTGCCAGCAAAGGGGACAGGGGAAACACTGAAGCTTTCTTT
CASKGDRGNTEAFF
>13|TRBD1|TRBJ2-5|.|TRBV5-5
TGTGCCAGCAGTTACAGGGGTTGGGAGACCCAGTACTTC
CASSYRGWETQYF
>10|.|TRBJ1-6|.|TRBV20-1
TGCAGTGCTAGAGGCGGGTATCTCCACTTT
CSARGGYLHF
>18|.|TRBJ2-3|.|TRBV25-1
TGTGCCAGCATCGAATTTGGGCAGGGAGGCTCGAGCACAGATACGCAGTATTTT
CASIEFGQGGSSTDTQYF